This entry lists 27 T cell receptor beta chains sequenced from one sample in a study of T cells in localized non-small cell lung cancer (dated by TCRdb to the early 2020s). Preparation of the library involved the immunoSEQ multiplex PCR assay. Not all clones reach the TCRdb copy of this immuneACCESS table, which keeps in-frame sequences only. Checked studies attribute under half of the gap to unresolved V genes and leave the rest unexplained. Present in this sample are 18,000 or so clones, around 86% of which were seen just once. The ten largest account for 25% of the sample. The specimen comprised peripheral blood, sampled before any cancer treatment. The source of these receptors is a female donor at least 60 years old with stage I lung adenocarcinoma.

The genes are TRBV2 and TRBJ1-6; unclear D gene. This CDR3 has 12 residues. From germline, CDR1 is SNHLY and CDR2 FYNNEI. The V gene lost 4 bases and the J gene lost 9 bases, with 7 bases spanning the gap. The DNA of the CDR3 is TGTGCCAGCAGTGTTTTTATTTCACCCCTCCACTTT. Amino acid sequence: CASSVFISPLHF.

The chain employs TRBV2 and TRBJ2-1; 8 nucleotides agree with TRBD2. V dropped 2 bases and J dropped 0; count of bases not matched to a gene: 6. The CDR3 contains 17 residues. The V gene's germline CDR1 is SNHLY and CDR2 FYNNEI. CDR3 nucleotide sequence: TGTGCCAGCAGTGAAATACAGCGGGGGAGCTCCTACAATGAGCAGTTCTTC. It translates to CASSEIQRGSSYNEQFF.

This sequence joins TRBV6-1 and TRBJ1-1; maybe TRBD1 (5 bases). Germline lookup yields CDR1 MNHNS and CDR2 SASEGT. The CDR3 totals 11 residues. The V and J ends lost 6 bases and 10 bases respectively, with 12 bases between them. DNA of the CDR3: TGTGCCAGCAGGGGGGATGCGCGAGCTTTCTTT. The encoded protein is CASRGDARAFF.

This chain connects TRBV6-1 to TRBJ2-7; D possibly corresponds to TRBD1 (5 bases). Trimming cost V 2 bases and J 4 bases, with 18 bases left between them. The CDR3 has 16 residues. Germline V gene sequence: CDR1 MNHNS, CDR2 SASEGT. CDR3 coding DNA: TGTGCCAGCAGTGAATCAGTTGGCAGGGTTGAGTACGAGCAGTACTTC. Translation: CASSESVGRVEYEQYF.

The rearrangement joins TRBV6-6 to TRBJ2-5, with D perhaps given as TRBD1 or TRBD2 (5 bases each). With 6 bases removed from V and 4 bases from J, the gap between germline ends came to 12 bases. This CDR3 is built from 13 residues. Germline V gene data show CDR1 as MNHNY and CDR2 as SVGAGI (reference sequence). CDR3 bases: TGTGCCAGCAGAAGGGACCCCGCAGAGACCCAGTACTTC. Its protein product is CASRRDPAETQYF.

This clone came up a few times. The V and J genes are TRBV11-2 and TRBJ2-7; 7 bases match TRBD2. This CDR3 comprises 17 residues. V dropped 0 bases and J dropped 0; count of bases not matched to a gene: 8. CDR1 SGHAT and CDR2 FQNNGV come from the germline V gene. The CDR3 sequence is CASSLEGAGFNSYEQYF. The CDR3 DNA sequence: TGTGCCAGCAGCTTAGAAGGAGCGGGGTTCAACTCCTACGAGCAGTACTTC.

This clone showed up just once. The V call is TRBV18, the J call TRBJ2-6; D is undetermined. The CDR3 has 20 amino acids. Trimming removed 4 bases at V and 0 bases at J, with 22 bases between. Germline CDR1 is KGHSH and CDR2 is LQKENI. CDR3 amino acids: CASSLLRDSLSPSGANVLTF. The CDR3 coding sequence is TGTGCCAGCTCACTCTTAAGAGACTCTCTCAGTCCCTCTGGGGCCAACGTCCTGACTTTC.

A few counts support this clone. The chain joins TRBV19 to TRBJ1-2, with TRBD1 as a possible D gene (5 bases). This CDR3 has 13 residues. Germline CDR1 reads LNHDA; CDR2 reads SQIVND (reference sequence). The V end was cut by 5 bases, the J end by 2 bases, with 9 bases between. Here the CDR3 reads CASSVDINYGYTF. The CDR3 bases are TGTGCCAGTAGTGTGGACATCAACTATGGCTACACCTTC.

The chain recombines TRBV2 with TRBJ2-1, with 13 bases that match TRBD2. V shed 8 bases, J shed 6 bases, and the junction held 7 bases outside the gene matches. Germline V CDR1 and CDR2: SNHLY, FYNNEI. The CDR3 has 15 amino acids. The CDR3 region has the DNA TGTGCCAGCCAGTACACTAGCGGGGGGGTCAATGAGCAGTTCTTC. Amino acids: CASQYTSGGVNEQFF. The full variable domain, its missing parts supplied by reference TRBV2 and TRBJ2-1, is EPEVTQTPSHQVTQMGQEVILRCVPISNHLYFYWYRQILGQKVEFLVSFYNNEISEKSEIFDDQFSVERPDGSNFTLKIRSTKLEDSAMYFCASQYTSGGVNEQFFGPGTRLTVL.

This chain uses TRBV10-3 with TRBJ2-2, with D possibly matching TRBD2 (6 bases). Germline CDR1 ENHRY, CDR2 SYGVKD. V lost 4 bases and J 5 bases, leaving 8 bases between the germline ends. The length of the CDR3 is 13 residues. This chain's CDR3 is CAISVGGTGELFF. The CDR3 bases are TGTGCCATCAGTGTCGGGGGAACCGGGGAGCTGTTTTTT.

This clone showed up just a few times. The chain is built from TRBV7-9 and TRBJ1-6; maybe TRBD1 (5 bases). Trimming took 3 bases from V and 9 from J, leaving 15 bases between them. The germline gives CDR1 SEHNR, CDR2 FQNEAQ (reference sequence). The CDR3 length is 15 residues. The DNA of the CDR3 is TGTGCCAGCAGCTTCGATCAGGGTTTTTCTTCACCCCTCCACTTT. Translation gives CASSFDQGFSSPLHF.

V gene TRBV9 combines with J gene TRBJ1-6; unclear D gene. V was pared by 0 bases and J by 10 bases, with 8 bases between. CDR3 size: 13 residues. Germline V CDR1 and CDR2: SGDLS, YYNGEE. This CDR3 reads CASSVEVHSPLHF. CDR3 nucleotides: TGTGCCAGCAGCGTAGAGGTGCACTCACCCCTCCACTTT. The full variable domain, rest sourced from reference TRBV9 and TRBJ1-6, is DSGVTQTPKHLITATGQRVTLRCSPRSGDLSVYWYQQSLDQGLQFLIQYYNGEERAKGNILERFSAQQFPDLHSELNLSSLELGDSALYFCASSVEVHSPLHFGNGTRLTVT.

V is TRBV19 and J is TRBJ1-5; 10 bases match TRBD1. Trimming removed 5 bases from V and 4 bases from J; junction bases left unmatched: 5. The CDR3 covers 15 residues. Germline V lookup: CDR1 LNHDA, CDR2 SQIVND (reference sequence). CDR3 region: CASSPRGQGNQPQHF. The CDR3 DNA sequence: TGTGCCAGTAGTCCCAGGGGACAGGGGAATCAGCCCCAGCATTTT.

The chain carries TRBV6-5 and TRBJ2-7; TRBD2 matches at 10 bases. The germline V gene encodes CDR1 MNHEY and CDR2 SVGAGI. V was clipped by 6 bases and J by 1 base; unmatched bases: 6. CDR3 length: 15 amino acids. CDR3 protein: CASSYTSGESYEQYF. In DNA form, the CDR3 reads TGTGCCAGCAGCTATACTAGCGGGGAGTCCTACGAGCAGTACTTC.

The count of this clone is one. This rearrangement joins TRBV30 to TRBJ1-2; no clear D. CDR3 length equals 10 residues. From germline, CDR1 is GTSNPN and CDR2 SVGIG (reference sequence). The V end was cut by 1 base, the J end by 7 bases, with 4 bases between. The CDR3 DNA follows: TGTGCCTGGAGTGGGGGTGGCTACACCTTC. This sequence encodes CAWSGGGYTF.

This clone occurred once. The chain has TRBV6-4 and TRBJ2-1, with TRBD1 matching 9 bases. CDR1 is MRHNA, CDR2 SNTAGT, per germline. The CDR3 contains 15 residues. J was trimmed by 8 bases and V by 6 bases; bases with no gene match: 11. The CDR3 spells CASSASQGAVDEQFF. The CDR3, as DNA: TGTGCCAGCAGCGCTTCACAGGGGGCAGTCGATGAGCAGTTCTTC.

V usage is TRBV4-3 and J usage is TRBJ2-7, with 15 bases fitting TRBD2. Germline CDR1 and CDR2: LGHNA and YSLEER. The CDR3 contains 16 residues. V trimming: 1 base; J trimming: 4 bases; junction bases outside the gene matches: 2. The CDR3 DNA is TGCGCCAGCAGCCAAGGGACTAGCGGGGGGGTATACGAGCAGTACTTC. Translating it yields CASSQGTSGGVYEQYF.

This chain joins TRBV18 and TRBJ2-2, with D uncertain. This CDR3 comprises 14 residues. CDR1 KGHSH and CDR2 LQKENI come from the germline V gene. The germline V and J ends were trimmed by 2 bases and 1 base, with 5 bases remaining between them. CDR3 coding DNA: TGTGCCAGCTCACCAGACATGAACACCGGGGAGCTGTTTTTT. This translates into CASSPDMNTGELFF.

V gene TRBV5-5 combines with J gene TRBJ2-2; the D gene could be TRBD1 or TRBD2 (7 bases each). Trimming left V 3 bases short and J 4 bases short, with 13 bases between. This CDR3 spans 15 amino acids. Per germline, CDR1 SGHKS and CDR2 YYEKEE (reference sequence). CDR3 region: CASSWEGQITGELFF. CDR3 in DNA: TGTGCCAGCAGCTGGGAGGGACAGATCACCGGGGAGCTGTTTTTT.

V is TRBV5-4 and J is TRBJ1-6; 9 bases are shared with TRBD1. This CDR3 is built from 16 residues. Trimming cost V 4 bases and J 3 bases; bases outside gene matches: 5. The germline V gene encodes CDR1 SGHNT and CDR2 YYREEE (reference sequence). CDR3 coding DNA: TGTGCCAGCAGCCCCCGACAGGGGGACTATAATTCACCCCTCCACTTT. Amino acid sequence: CASSPRQGDYNSPLHF.

This chain links TRBV18 with TRBJ2-7, with TRBD1 matching over 9 bases. Germline CDR1 reads KGHSH; CDR2 reads LQKENI. The J segment lost 5 bases and the V segment lost 1 base, leaving 6 bases of the junction unmatched. The CDR3 consists of 15 residues. CDR3 nucleotide sequence: TGTGCCAGCTCACCACTGGGACAGGGTAGCAACGAGCAGTACTTC. Protein: CASSPLGQGSNEQYF.

The rearrangement links TRBV29-1 to TRBJ2-3; no firm D call. The CDR3 runs to 13 residues. CDR1 SQVTM and CDR2 ANQGSEA come from the germline V gene. The V end lost 1 base, the J end lost 6 bases, and 11 bases lay between the germline ends. The CDR3 sequence is CSVEGEKGDTQYF. The CDR3 DNA is TGCAGCGTTGAAGGGGAAAAAGGGGATACGCAGTATTTT.

Written as DNA, the CDR3 is TGTGCCAGTAGTAACAGGATAGACTATGGCTACACCTTC. Its translation: CASSNRIDYGYTF. J is TRBJ1-2 and V is TRBV19, with a weak D call TRBD1 (5 bases). V was shortened by 4 bases and J by 3 bases, with 9 bases between the two germline ends. Germline-derived CDR1 and CDR2 are LNHDA and SQIVND (reference sequence). The CDR3 covers 13 residues.

CDR3 nucleotide sequence: TGTGCCAGCAGCTTAGTTGGGTCCAGGGACAGGAGTTTTTCCCAGTACTTC. This encodes CASSLVGSRDRSFSQYF. The chain carries TRBV5-6 and TRBJ2-5, with 8 bases that match TRBD1. The CDR3 loop spans 17 amino acids. Trimming took 2 bases from V and 9 from J; bases not matched to a gene: 18. Germline values: CDR1 SGHDT, CDR2 YYEEEE.

This chain uses TRBV27 with TRBJ1-2; no firm D call. The CDR3 spans 15 residues. From germline, CDR1 is MNHEY and CDR2 SMNVEV (reference sequence). The V gene lost 1 base and the J gene lost 3 bases, with 12 bases spanning the gap. CDR3 nucleotide sequence: TGTGCCAGCAGTTTATTCGCTTCCGGGGACTATGGCTACACCTTC. The encoded protein is CASSLFASGDYGYTF.

The chain joins TRBV4-1 to TRBJ2-3; 8 bases are shared with TRBD1. CDR1 is MGHRA, CDR2 YSYEKL, per germline. CDR3 length equals 16 residues. With 4 bases clipped from V and 2 bases from J, the junction kept 8 bases outside the gene matches. The CDR3 nucleotides are TGCGCCAGCAGCCTCAGACAGGGGACGGACACAGATACGCAGTATTTT. Translating gives CASSLRQGTDTDTQYF.

The J gene is TRBJ1-1, the V gene TRBV19; TRBD1 aligns across 7 bases. Germline-derived CDR1 and CDR2 are LNHDA and SQIVND (reference sequence). The length of the CDR3 is 16 residues. The V gene end was trimmed by 5 bases and the J gene end by 1 base; junction bases not matched to a gene: 10. The CDR3 nucleotides read TGTGCCAGTAGTTTCCCCTCGGGACAGTGGAACACTGAAGCTTTCTTT. Protein sequence: CASSFPSGQWNTEAFF.